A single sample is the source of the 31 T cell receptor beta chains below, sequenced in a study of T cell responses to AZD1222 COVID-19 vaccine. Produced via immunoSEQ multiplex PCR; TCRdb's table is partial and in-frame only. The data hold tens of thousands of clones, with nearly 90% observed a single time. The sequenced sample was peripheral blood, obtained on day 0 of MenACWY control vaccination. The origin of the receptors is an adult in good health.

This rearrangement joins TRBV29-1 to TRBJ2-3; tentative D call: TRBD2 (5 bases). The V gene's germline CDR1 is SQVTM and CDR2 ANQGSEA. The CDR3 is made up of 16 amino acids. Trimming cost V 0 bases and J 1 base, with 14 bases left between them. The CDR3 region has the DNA TGCAGCGTTGAAGATAGGACTGGGTTCCGCACAGATACGCAGTATTTT. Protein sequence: CSVEDRTGFRTDTQYF.

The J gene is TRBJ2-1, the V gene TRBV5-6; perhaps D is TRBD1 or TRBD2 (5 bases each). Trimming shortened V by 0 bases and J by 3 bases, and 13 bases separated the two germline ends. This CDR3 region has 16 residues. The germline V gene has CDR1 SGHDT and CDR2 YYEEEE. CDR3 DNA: TGTGCCAGCAGCTTGGGAGGGACCATACTCTACAATGAGCAGTTCTTC. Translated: CASSLGGTILYNEQFF.

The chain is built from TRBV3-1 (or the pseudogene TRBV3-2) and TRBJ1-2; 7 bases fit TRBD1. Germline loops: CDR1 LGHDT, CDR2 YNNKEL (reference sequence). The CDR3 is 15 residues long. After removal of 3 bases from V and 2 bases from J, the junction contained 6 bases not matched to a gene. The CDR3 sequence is CASSHAGTANYGYTF. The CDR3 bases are TGTGCCAGCAGCCACGCCGGGACAGCCAACTATGGCTACACCTTC.

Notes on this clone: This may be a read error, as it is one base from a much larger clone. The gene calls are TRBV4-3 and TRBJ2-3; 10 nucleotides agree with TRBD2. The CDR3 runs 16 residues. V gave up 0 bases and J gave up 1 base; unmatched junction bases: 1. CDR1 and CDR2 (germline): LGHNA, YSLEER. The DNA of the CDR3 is TGCGCCAGCAGCCAAGATCTAGCGGGGGGCACAGATACGCAGTATTTT. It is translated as CASSQDLAGGTDTQYF.

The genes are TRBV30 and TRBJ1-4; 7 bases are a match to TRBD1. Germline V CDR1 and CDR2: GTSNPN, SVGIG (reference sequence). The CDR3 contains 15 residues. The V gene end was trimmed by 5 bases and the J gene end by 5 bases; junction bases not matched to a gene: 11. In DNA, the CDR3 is TGTGCCTGGGGAGTTCGGGACAGAGAGAATGAAAAACTGTTTTTT. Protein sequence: CAWGVRDRENEKLFF.

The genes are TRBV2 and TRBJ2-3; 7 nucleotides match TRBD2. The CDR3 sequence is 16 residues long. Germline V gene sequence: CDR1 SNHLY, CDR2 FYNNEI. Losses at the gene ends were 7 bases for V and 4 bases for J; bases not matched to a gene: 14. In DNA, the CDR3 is TGTGCCAGCAACCCGGTAGCGGGCACGCACGCAGATACGCAGTATTTT. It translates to CASNPVAGTHADTQYF.

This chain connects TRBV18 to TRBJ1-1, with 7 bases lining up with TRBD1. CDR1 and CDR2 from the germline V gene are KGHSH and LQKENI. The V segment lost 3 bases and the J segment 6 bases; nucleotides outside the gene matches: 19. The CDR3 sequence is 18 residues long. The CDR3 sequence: CASSPLSDRTSKGAEAFF. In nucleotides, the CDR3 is TGTGCCAGCTCACCCCTATCGGACAGGACCTCCAAGGGGGCTGAAGCTTTCTTT.

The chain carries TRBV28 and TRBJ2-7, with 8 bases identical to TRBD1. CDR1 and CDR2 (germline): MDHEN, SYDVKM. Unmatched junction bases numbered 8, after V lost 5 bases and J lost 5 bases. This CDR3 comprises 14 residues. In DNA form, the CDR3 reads TGTGCCAGCAGTCAACAGGGGGGTAAGAACGAGCAGTACTTC. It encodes CASSQQGGKNEQYF.

CDR3 DNA sequence: TGTGCCAGCTCACGAGTCTGGGGCGCCATGAACACTGAAGCTTTCTTT. Translation: CASSRVWGAMNTEAFF. This chain joins TRBV18 and TRBJ1-1; tentatively, D is TRBD1 (5 bases). The CDR3 is made up of 16 amino acids. Trimming shortened V by 4 bases and J by 0 bases, and 15 bases separated the two germline ends. CDR1 KGHSH and CDR2 LQKENI come from the germline V gene.

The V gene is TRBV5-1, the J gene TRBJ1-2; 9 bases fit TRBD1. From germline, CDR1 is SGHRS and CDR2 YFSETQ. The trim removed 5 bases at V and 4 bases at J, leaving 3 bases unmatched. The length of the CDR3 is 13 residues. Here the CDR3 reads CASSMDRGYGYTF. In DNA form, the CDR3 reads TGCGCCAGCAGTATGGACAGGGGCTATGGCTACACCTTC.

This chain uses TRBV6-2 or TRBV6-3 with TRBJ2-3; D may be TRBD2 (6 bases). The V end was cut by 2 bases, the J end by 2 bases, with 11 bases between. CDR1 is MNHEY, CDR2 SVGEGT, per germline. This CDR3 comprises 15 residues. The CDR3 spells CASSYLGGYTDTQYF. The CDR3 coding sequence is TGTGCCAGCAGTTACCTAGGAGGGTACACAGATACGCAGTATTTT.

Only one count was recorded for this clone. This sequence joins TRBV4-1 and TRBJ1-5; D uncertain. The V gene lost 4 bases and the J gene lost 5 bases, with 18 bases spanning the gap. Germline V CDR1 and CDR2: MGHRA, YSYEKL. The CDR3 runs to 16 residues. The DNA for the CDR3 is TGCGCCAGCAGCCCACGGGAGTCAGGTAGTTATCAGCCCCAGCATTTT. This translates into CASSPRESGSYQPQHF.

CDR3 loop: CASSQDGNRLNEAFF. CDR3 DNA sequence: TGCGCCAGCAGCCAAGATGGGAACAGGTTAAATGAAGCTTTCTTT. This chain links TRBV4-3 with TRBJ1-1; a possible D gene is TRBD1 (5 bases). CDR3 length: 15 amino acids. V shed 0 bases and J shed 7 bases, with 15 bases lying between them. Per germline, CDR1 LGHNA and CDR2 YSLEER.

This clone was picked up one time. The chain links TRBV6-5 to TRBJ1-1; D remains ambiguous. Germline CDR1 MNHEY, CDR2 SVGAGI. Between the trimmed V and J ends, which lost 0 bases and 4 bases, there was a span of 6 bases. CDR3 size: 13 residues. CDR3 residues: CASSYSRTTEAFF. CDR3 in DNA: TGTGCCAGCAGTTACTCTCGGACCACTGAAGCTTTCTTT.

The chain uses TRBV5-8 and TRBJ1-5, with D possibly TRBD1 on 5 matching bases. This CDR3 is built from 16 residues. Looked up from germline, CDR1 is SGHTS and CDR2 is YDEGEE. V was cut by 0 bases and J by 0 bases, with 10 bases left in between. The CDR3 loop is CASSLGQLYSNQPQHF. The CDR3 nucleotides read TGTGCCAGCAGCTTGGGACAGCTCTATAGCAATCAGCCCCAGCATTTT.

For the CDR3, the DNA is TGTGCCAGCACCATGGGGGGACAGGGTGATATCGGGGAGCTGTTTTTT. The encoded protein is CASTMGGQGDIGELFF. This chain joins TRBV7-2 and TRBJ2-2; 9 bases match TRBD1. Germline V CDR1 and CDR2: SGHTA, FQGNSA. The CDR3 spans 16 residues. V was clipped by 7 bases and J by 7 bases; unmatched bases: 13.

The CDR3 sequence is CASSDWRGGADTQYF. The DNA of the CDR3 is TGTGCCAGCAGTGATTGGCGGGGGGGCGCAGATACGCAGTATTTT. The rearrangement joins TRBV6-1 to TRBJ2-3, with 9 bases matching TRBD2. The V segment lost 3 bases and the J segment 4 bases; nucleotides outside the gene matches: 5. From germline, CDR1 is MNHNS and CDR2 SASEGT. CDR3 length: 15 amino acids.

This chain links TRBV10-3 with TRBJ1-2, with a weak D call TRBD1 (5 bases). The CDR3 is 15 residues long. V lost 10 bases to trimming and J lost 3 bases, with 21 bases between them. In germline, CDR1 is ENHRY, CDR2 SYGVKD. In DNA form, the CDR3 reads TGTGCCACCCGGAGGGACGGCCAGACTTACTATGGCTACACCTTC. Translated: CATRRDGQTYYGYTF.

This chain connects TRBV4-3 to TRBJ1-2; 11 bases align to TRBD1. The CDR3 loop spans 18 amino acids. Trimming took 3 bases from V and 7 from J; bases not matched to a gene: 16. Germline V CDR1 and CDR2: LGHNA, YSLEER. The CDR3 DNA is TGCGCCAGCAGCCAGGCGAGAACCGGGACAGGGGGAGGTAGTGGCTACACCTTC. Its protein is CASSQARTGTGGGSGYTF.

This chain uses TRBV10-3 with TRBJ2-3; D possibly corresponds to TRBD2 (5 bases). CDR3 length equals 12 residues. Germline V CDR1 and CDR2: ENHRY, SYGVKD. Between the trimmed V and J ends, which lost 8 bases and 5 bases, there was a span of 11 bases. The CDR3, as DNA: TGTGCCATCGCCGGGGATGTAGATACGCAGTATTTT. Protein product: CAIAGDVDTQYF.

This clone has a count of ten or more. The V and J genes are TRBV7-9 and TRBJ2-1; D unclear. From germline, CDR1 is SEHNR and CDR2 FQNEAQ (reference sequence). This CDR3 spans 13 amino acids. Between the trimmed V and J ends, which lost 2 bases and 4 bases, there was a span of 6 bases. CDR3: CASSLIAYNEQFF. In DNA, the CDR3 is TGTGCCAGCAGCTTAATAGCTTACAATGAGCAGTTCTTC.

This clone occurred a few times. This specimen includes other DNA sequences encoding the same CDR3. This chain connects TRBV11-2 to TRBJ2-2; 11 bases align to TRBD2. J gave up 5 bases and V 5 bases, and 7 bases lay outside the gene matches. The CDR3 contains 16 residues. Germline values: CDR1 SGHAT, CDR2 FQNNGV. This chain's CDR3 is CASSTTSGGGTGELFF. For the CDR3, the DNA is TGTGCCAGCAGCACTACTAGCGGGGGTGGGACCGGGGAGCTGTTTTTT.

CDR3 nucleotide sequence: TGTGCCACCCGACAGGGCACCAACGAGCAGTACTTC. Protein product: CATRQGTNEQYF. The rearrangement uses TRBV10-3 and TRBJ2-7, with 7 bases aligning to TRBD1. Trimming cost V 10 bases and J 5 bases; bases outside gene matches: 8. There are 12 residues in the CDR3. Germline lookup yields CDR1 ENHRY and CDR2 SYGVKD.

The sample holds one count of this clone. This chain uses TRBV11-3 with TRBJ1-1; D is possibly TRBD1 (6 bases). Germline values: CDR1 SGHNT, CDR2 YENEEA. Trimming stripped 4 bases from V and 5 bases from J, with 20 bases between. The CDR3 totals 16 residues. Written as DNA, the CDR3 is TGTGCCAGCAGCTACCGCGGGGGGCAAAGAGGAACTGAAGCTTTCTTT. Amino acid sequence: CASSYRGGQRGTEAFF.

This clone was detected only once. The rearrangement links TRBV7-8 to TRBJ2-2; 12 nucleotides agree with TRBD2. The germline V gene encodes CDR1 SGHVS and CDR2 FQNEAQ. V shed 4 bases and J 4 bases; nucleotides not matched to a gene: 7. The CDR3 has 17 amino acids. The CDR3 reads CASSSKLAGGFTGELFF. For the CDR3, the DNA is TGTGCCAGCAGCTCCAAGCTAGCGGGGGGGTTCACCGGGGAGCTGTTTTTT.

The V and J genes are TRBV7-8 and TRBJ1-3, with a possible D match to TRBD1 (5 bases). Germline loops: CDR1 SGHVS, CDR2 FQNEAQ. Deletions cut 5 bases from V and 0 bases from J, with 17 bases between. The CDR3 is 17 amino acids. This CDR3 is CASSAGGDSSSGNTIYF. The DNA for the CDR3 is TGTGCCAGCAGCGCCGGTGGGGACTCTAGCTCTGGAAACACCATATATTTT.

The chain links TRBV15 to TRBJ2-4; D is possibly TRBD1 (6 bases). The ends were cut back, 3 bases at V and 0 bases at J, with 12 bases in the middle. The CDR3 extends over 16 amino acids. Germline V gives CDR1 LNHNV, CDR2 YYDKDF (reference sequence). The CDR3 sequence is CATSRSGTLAKNIQYF. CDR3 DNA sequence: TGTGCCACCAGCAGGTCCGGGACATTAGCCAAAAACATTCAGTACTTC.

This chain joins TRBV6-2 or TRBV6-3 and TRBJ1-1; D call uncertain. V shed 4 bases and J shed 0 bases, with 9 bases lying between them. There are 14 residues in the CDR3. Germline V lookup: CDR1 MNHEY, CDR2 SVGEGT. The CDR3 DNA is TGTGCCAGCAGTTGGGCCAGTTTGAACACTGAAGCTTTCTTT. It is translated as CASSWASLNTEAFF.

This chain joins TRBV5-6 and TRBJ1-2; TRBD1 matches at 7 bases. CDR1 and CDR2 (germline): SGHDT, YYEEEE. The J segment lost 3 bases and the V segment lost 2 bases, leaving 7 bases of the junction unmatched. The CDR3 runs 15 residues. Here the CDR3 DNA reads TGTGCCAGCAGCTTACGAGGGGGCGTGTACTATGGCTACACCTTC. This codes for CASSLRGGVYYGYTF.

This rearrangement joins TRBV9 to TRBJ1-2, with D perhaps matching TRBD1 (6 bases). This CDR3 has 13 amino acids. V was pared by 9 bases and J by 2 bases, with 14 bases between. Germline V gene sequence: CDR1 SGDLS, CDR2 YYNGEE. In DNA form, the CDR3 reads TGTGCCACCGCGGGGGGCCCCAACTATGGCTACACCTTC. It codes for CATAGGPNYGYTF.

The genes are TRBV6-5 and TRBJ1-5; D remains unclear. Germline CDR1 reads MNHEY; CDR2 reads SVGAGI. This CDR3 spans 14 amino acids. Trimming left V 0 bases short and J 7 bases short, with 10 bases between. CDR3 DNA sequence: TGTGCCAGCAGTTACTCGATTTTGGTACAGCCCCAGCATTTT. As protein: CASSYSILVQPQHF.